This section outlines one TCR beta chain sequence together with its context. Its antigen remains unknown. These data come from a study of a mutant IDH1 vaccine in newly diagnosed glioma. Study in general: Vaccination followed radiotherapy alone by 4-6 weeks, or accompanied temozolomide cycles. Patients arrived already treated with radiotherapy, temozolomide, or both, most having had both.

The method was immunoSEQ multiplex PCR; TCRdb's version includes in-frame clones alone and lacks a portion of them. Of tens of thousands of clones in the sample, over 75% were seen once. The time point is: week 47, end of study. Vaccinated patients received 300 ug of mutant IDH1 20-mer peptide per dose, with topical imiquimod. V dropped 0 bases and J dropped 6 bases, with 12 bases sitting between them. CDR1 is LGHNA and CDR2 is YNFKEQ in the germline V gene. The CDR3 is made up of 16 amino acids. Overall study results and limits: Seemingly, top peripheral T cell clonotype changes bore no relation to pseudoprogression. Among patients, roughly 95% showed immune responses induced by the vaccine.

This chain uses TRBV4-2 with TRBJ1-6; weak D call: TRBD1 (6 bases). Sequenced material: PBMCs, taken from a glioma patient whose treatment included an IDH1 peptide vaccine. The clonotype originates from a man between 40 and 49 years old with glioma. The CDR3 protein is CASSQDQTGINSPLHF. The DNA of the CDR3 is TGTGCCAGCAGCCAAGATCAAACAGGGATTAATTCACCCCTCCACTTT.